This T cell receptor (beta chain) was found in a study of memory CD4+ T cells and cytomegalovirus serostatus (dated by TCRdb to about 2019). For context, the study as a whole: A total of about 33 healthy Belgian adults, of whom 9 were CMV seropositive and roughly 24 were CMV seronegative, were included in the cohort. The study sequenced CD4+ memory TCRbeta repertoires of a Belgian cohort with known cytomegalovirus serostatus to replicate a published TCR-based CMV serostatus classifier.

A FACSAria II was used to sort memory CD4+ T cells, defined as single viable CD3+CD4+CD8-CD45RO+ cells. CMV serostatus was determined with a Roche Elecsys assay detecting serum IgG against CMV pp150, pp28, p38 and p52. Following thawing, total CD4+ T cells were enriched through positive selection using CD4 magnetic microbeads. The samples came from a separate study whose specific focus was interrogating the CD4+ T cell memory repertoire. Peripheral blood mononuclear cells were isolated and cryopreserved following standard operating procedures; serum was stored at -80 °C. CD3-PerCP (BW264/56), CD4-APC (RPA-T4), CD45RO-PE (UCHT1) and CD8-Pacific Orange (3B5) antibodies were used for staining, and non-viable cells were excluded with Sytox blue. Turning to this clone: Its recognized antigen is unknown. No qualities accompany the bases; no much larger clone lies one base away.

The CDR3, cysteine through phenylalanine, is 17 amino acids long. Only the CDR3 DNA stays, 51 bases, in frame from base 1. Clipping removes 0 bases from V and 6 bases from J, with 6 as the unmatched junction base count. From a lookup of the germline V gene, CDR1 and CDR2 are SGHTA and FQGNSA. The Quick-DNA Microprep Kit was used to extract genomic DNA from the sorted cells. Amplification of TCRbeta DNA was done with the immunoSEQ hsTCRbeta kit, following the protocol from the manufacturer. TCRbeta libraries were sequenced on an Illumina MiSeq instrument. Concerning the study's data processing: After out-of-frame sequences were removed, 2,204,828 distinct TCRbeta sequences remained, averaging around 61,000 per individual. Each individual was scored by the count of 150 or so previously reported CMV-associated TCRbeta sequences and the total productive distinct TCRbeta count. A beta-binomial model was reimplemented in Python, and scikit-learn random forests with default parameters were trained on US cohort data. On the Belgian cohort, classifier performance was reported as the median AUC, along with percentile confidence intervals, across 10,000 bootstrap iterations. TCRdb obtained this table from immuneACCESS and retained in-frame rearrangements with V and J assigned. These tables miss some clones; where compared with another copy, unresolved V genes account for less than half of the shortfall, and the remainder is unexplained. That table supplies the V and J calls and clone size; D and trimming were determined from the DNA. This sample comprises under 55,000 clones, approximately 82% of them detected only once. The ten largest make up 1.5% to 2% of the sample.

What the authors observed across the whole study: Results were interpreted as suggesting that the CMV-associated TCR signature is largely present in the CD4+ memory repertoire. For CMV serostatus prediction, a median bootstrapped AUC of about 0.95 was reached with the original framework, and a median bootstrapped AUC of about 0.91 was reached with a US-trained random forest. Among the 150 to 200 previously reported CMV-associated TCRbeta sequences, some 62 showed up in the CD4+ memory repertoires, with each one found in between one and five individuals. Only CD4+CD45RO+ memory cells were sequenced, in contrast to the original study, which included naive and memory CD4+ and CD8+ populations. On the Belgian cohort, the classifier built on the original framework reached a median bootstrapped AUC of about 0.95, with a 95% CI of 0.76-1.00.

Material for sequencing was memory CD4+ T cells from blood. The clonotype was recovered from an adult in good health and CMV-seropositive. The chain employs TRBV7-2 and TRBJ2-7; 15 junctional bases match TRBD2. In nucleotides, the sequence is TGTGCCAGCAGCTTAGCGCTGGGACTAGCGGGGGGTTCCGAGCAGTACTTC. This encodes CASSLALGLAGGSEQYF.